This T cell receptor (beta chain) was captured by sequencing in a study of cytomegalovirus exposure and HLA in healthy donors. The PCR ran on 60 Vbeta and 13 Jbeta primers. Authors' data handling: Tens of millions of unique TCR beta chains, about 10 million of them shared, were counted by a later analysis. Using immunoSEQ multiplex PCR, the repertoire was profiled, and TCRdb retains in-frame clones only, with some absent. V and J calls and clone size are copied from that table; D and trimming were computed from the DNA. The sample lists roughly 260,000 clones, roughly 86% occurring once. Findings and limits, study-wide: Clonal expansion, a later analysis showed, was greater in HLA-associated TCR beta chains than in equally common others.

The CDR3 length is 15 residues. V was pared by 4 bases and J by 5 bases, with 7 bases of the junction left unmatched. From germline, CDR1 is SGHNT and CDR2 YENEEA. On this clone: Its antigen is still unknown.

The chain joins TRBV11-3 to TRBJ2-1; 8 positions agree with TRBD2. This receptor was taken from a woman aged 40 to 50 in good health and CMV-seropositive. Input material: PBMCs. The CDR3 here is CASSSSGRVHNEQFF. The CDR3 region has the DNA TGTGCCAGCAGCTCGAGCGGGAGAGTTCACAATGAGCAGTTCTTC.